A single sample is the source of the 31 T cell receptor beta chains below, sequenced in a study of shared clonotypes between healthy human individuals. Sequencing was performed with immunoSEQ multiplex PCR; in TCRdb, only in-frame clones are kept and a portion is missing. The table has about 1.4 million clones, 95% to 97% seen once; the top ten hold approximately 1.1%. The sequencing sample was made of naive CD4+ T cells sorted from blood. Subset given: CD45RA+ positively selected. Receptors were obtained from a man in his thirties or forties in good health.

This clone was counted a single time. This chain uses TRBV18 with TRBJ2-5; D ambiguous. The CDR3 has 13 amino acids. Looked up from germline, CDR1 is KGHSH and CDR2 is LQKENI. The germline V and J ends were trimmed by 5 bases and 4 bases, with 11 bases remaining between them. In nucleotides, the CDR3 is TGTGCCAGCTCAGCGGAGATGGTAGAGACCCAGTACTTC. As protein: CASSAEMVETQYF.

The V and J genes are TRBV7-2 and TRBJ2-3; 7 bases match TRBD1. The germline V gene encodes CDR1 SGHTA and CDR2 FQGNSA. The CDR3 is made up of 14 amino acids. The junction had 4 bases not matched to a gene; V was cut back by 2 bases and J by 5 bases. The CDR3 DNA is TGTGCCAGCAGCTTACAGACAGGGAAAGATACGCAGTATTTT. Translating gives CASSLQTGKDTQYF. The full variable domain, in which reference TRBV7-2 and TRBJ2-3 provide the parts outside the CDR3, is GAGVSQSPSNKVTEKGKDVELRCDPISGHTALYWYRQSLGQGLEFLIYFQGNSAPDKSGLPSDRFSAERTGGSVSTLTIQRTQQEDSAVYLCASSLQTGKDTQYFGPGTRLTVL.

This clone was recorded only once. J is TRBJ1-4 and V is TRBV6-1, with a tentative D call TRBD1 (5 bases). V gave up 7 bases and J gave up 7 bases, with 16 bases separating them. CDR1 and CDR2 from the germline V gene are MNHNS and SASEGT. This CDR3 has 14 residues. CDR3 nucleotides: TGTGCCAGCACCTCGGGGACTCCGGGTGAAAAACTGTTTTTT. Its translation: CASTSGTPGEKLFF.

This sequence joins TRBV5-8 and TRBJ2-7; D perhaps matches TRBD2 (5 bases). Germline CDR1 and CDR2: SGHTS and YDEGEE. This CDR3 has 14 residues. Trimming took 5 bases from V and 4 from J, leaving 16 bases between them. In nucleotides, the CDR3 is TGTGCCAGCAGATCGAGGGATATTTGGTACGAGCAGTACTTC. This sequence encodes CASRSRDIWYEQYF.

The chain combines TRBV6-4 with TRBJ2-1; 7 bases agree with TRBD2. Losses at the gene ends were 6 bases for V and 10 bases for J; bases not matched to a gene: 9. CDR1 and CDR2 (germline): MRHNA, SNTAGT. The CDR3 totals 13 residues. The CDR3 protein is CASSLRLAREQFF. Written as DNA, the CDR3 is TGTGCCAGCAGCCTGAGACTAGCACGAGAGCAGTTCTTC.

The chain is built from TRBV18 and TRBJ1-2; D is uncertain. Trimming pared 3 bases from V and 6 bases from J, leaving 26 bases between. The CDR3 sequence is 18 residues long. Germline V gives CDR1 KGHSH, CDR2 LQKENI. CDR3: CASSPTAGGPKEVNGYTF. CDR3 in DNA: TGTGCCAGCTCACCTACGGCGGGCGGCCCGAAGGAAGTGAATGGCTACACCTTC.

This sequence joins TRBV27 and TRBJ2-2, with 10 bases matching TRBD2. This CDR3 is built from 16 residues. The V segment lost 5 bases and the J segment 4 bases; nucleotides outside the gene matches: 7. Per germline, CDR1 MNHEY and CDR2 SMNVEV (reference sequence). CDR3 nucleotides: TGTGCCAGCAGTAGACAAGCGGGAGGGGTCACCGGGGAGCTGTTTTTT. This codes for CASSRQAGGVTGELFF.

The gene calls are TRBV7-6 and TRBJ2-5; unclear D gene. Germline assignment: CDR1 SGHVS and CDR2 FNYEAQ. The CDR3 contains 13 residues. V was pared by 0 bases and J by 2 bases, with 4 bases between. CDR3 nucleotide sequence: TGTGCCAGCAGCTTAGCGTGGCAAGAGACCCAGTACTTC. This encodes CASSLAWQETQYF.

V usage is TRBV7-9 and J usage is TRBJ2-7; a possible D gene is TRBD2 (6 bases). V was cut by 1 base and J by 1 base, with 11 bases left in between. This CDR3 is built from 15 residues. Germline V gene data show CDR1 as SEHNR and CDR2 as FQNEAQ (reference sequence). DNA for the CDR3: TGTGCCAGCAGCTTAGAAAGGGGACTTTCCTACGAGCAGTACTTC. Translated: CASSLERGLSYEQYF.

This chain links TRBV29-1 with TRBJ2-5, with 14 positions matching TRBD2. Trimming took 4 bases from V and 4 from J; bases not matched to a gene: 5. The CDR3 runs to 15 residues. Germline V CDR1 and CDR2: SQVTM, ANQGSEA. The CDR3 loop reads CSVGEGLAGGETQYF. CDR3 sequence (DNA): TGCAGCGTTGGGGAAGGACTAGCGGGAGGAGAGACCCAGTACTTC.

The gene calls are TRBV11-2 and TRBJ1-2, with a weak D call TRBD1 (6 bases). The CDR3 is made up of 19 amino acids. V was pared by 2 bases and J by 3 bases, with 25 bases between. Looked up from germline, CDR1 is SGHAT and CDR2 is FQNNGV. The CDR3 DNA follows: TGTGCCAGCAGCTTATCCAGGACAGTGGGCCGAAGGGTCGACTATGGCTACACCTTC. This gives the protein CASSLSRTVGRRVDYGYTF.

This chain links TRBV7-3 with TRBJ2-7, with 7 nucleotides matching TRBD1. With V trimmed by 2 bases and J by 1 base, 2 bases remained unmatched. The CDR3 is 14 amino acids. Germline loops: CDR1 SGHTA, CDR2 FQGTGA. CDR3 sequence (DNA): TGTGCCAGCAGCTTACCGACAGGGTCCTACGAGCAGTACTTC. Protein product: CASSLPTGSYEQYF.

The V call is TRBV9, the J call TRBJ2-5; a weak D match, TRBD1 (6 bases). Germline values: CDR1 SGDLS, CDR2 YYNGEE. The V and J ends lost 0 bases and 4 bases respectively, with 16 bases between them. This CDR3 is 16 amino acids long. CDR3 loop: CASSVAQAGVGETQYF. For the CDR3, the DNA is TGTGCCAGCAGCGTAGCTCAGGCAGGGGTTGGAGAGACCCAGTACTTC.

On this clone itself: Other DNA variants within this sample encode the same CDR3. V usage is TRBV9 and J usage is TRBJ2-5, with D possibly being TRBD1 (5 bases). This CDR3 has 12 amino acids. From germline, CDR1 is SGDLS and CDR2 YYNGEE. V was shortened by 0 bases and J by 5 bases, with 5 bases between the two germline ends. The CDR3 sequence is CASSVAGETQYF. For the CDR3, the DNA is TGTGCCAGCAGCGTAGCAGGGGAGACCCAGTACTTC.

The gene calls are TRBV10-1 and TRBJ2-2; D gene unclear. CDR3 length: 15 amino acids. With 2 bases removed from V and 0 bases from J, the gap between germline ends came to 7 bases. CDR1 is WNHNN and CDR2 is SYGVQD in the germline V gene (reference sequence). In DNA, the CDR3 is TGCGCCAGCAGTGAGGGCCGACCGAACACCGGGGAGCTGTTTTTT. Translated: CASSEGRPNTGELFF.

This clone has only a few counts. The V gene is TRBV15, the J gene TRBJ2-5, with unresolved D. The V and J ends lost 4 bases and 5 bases respectively, with 14 bases between them. Germline CDR1 is LNHNV and CDR2 is YYDKDF (reference sequence). This CDR3 has 14 residues. The CDR3 bases are TGTGCCACCAGCAAAGGTGGGCCTGAGGAGACCCAGTACTTC. As protein: CATSKGGPEETQYF.

This chain connects TRBV19 to TRBJ2-7, with D maybe TRBD2 (5 bases). The CDR3 loop spans 14 amino acids. With 9 bases removed from V and 0 bases from J, the gap between germline ends came to 15 bases. Germline V CDR1 and CDR2: LNHDA, SQIVND (reference sequence). Written as DNA, the CDR3 is TGTGCCAGCAGAGCCCGGGGAAGCTCCTACGAGCAGTACTTC. It codes for CASRARGSSYEQYF.

The chain employs TRBV4-3 and TRBJ1-1; 7 bases line up with TRBD1. The V gene end was trimmed by 1 base and the J gene end by 6 bases; junction bases not matched to a gene: 8. The germline V gene has CDR1 LGHNA and CDR2 YSLEER. CDR3 length: 15 residues. CDR3 nucleotide sequence: TGCGCCAGCAGCCAAGCACGACAGGGCTGGGCTGAAGCTTTCTTT. As protein: CASSQARQGWAEAFF.

The chain employs TRBV10-3 and TRBJ2-3; tentatively, D is TRBD2 (5 bases). The CDR3 consists of 16 residues. Germline V gene data show CDR1 as ENHRY and CDR2 as SYGVKD. V was pared by 4 bases and J by 2 bases, with 16 bases between. CDR3 coding DNA: TGTGCCATCAGTGTTGGGCCGCAGGACTTCACAGATACGCAGTATTTT. It specifies CAISVGPQDFTDTQYF.

The J gene is TRBJ2-7, the V gene TRBV5-6, with 7 bases identical to TRBD1. The ends lost 6 bases at V and 6 bases at J; junction bases unmatched: 12. CDR1 SGHDT and CDR2 YYEEEE come from the germline V gene. The CDR3 is 14 amino acids. CDR3 bases: TGTGCCAGCACCCTGGGACAGCCCCGGGGCGAGCAGTACTTC. It is translated as CASTLGQPRGEQYF.

The V and J genes are TRBV9 and TRBJ1-5; D is ambiguous. CDR1 is SGDLS and CDR2 is YYNGEE in the germline V gene. Trimming cost V 3 bases and J 8 bases, with 12 bases left between them. The CDR3 covers 13 residues. CDR3 in amino acids: CASSAGPGKPQHF. The CDR3 DNA follows: TGTGCCAGCAGCGCCGGGCCCGGCAAGCCCCAGCATTTT.

This clone was seen once. This chain uses TRBV7-5 with TRBJ1-1. TRBV7-5 is marked as a pseudogene. The CDR3 is made up of 14 amino acids. The CDR3 loop reads CARSSRGGHTEAFF. The CDR3 DNA is TGTGCCAGAAGCTCAAGGGGGGGCCACACTGAAGCTTTCTTT.

The chain combines TRBV19 with TRBJ1-5; D call uncertain. The CDR3 is 15 residues long. Trimming took off 6 bases at V and 5 bases at J, with 17 bases between the two ends. Per the germline V gene, CDR1 is LNHDA and CDR2 is SQIVND (reference sequence). The chain's CDR3 is CASSPGGIRYQPQHF. The CDR3 DNA reads TGTGCCAGTAGCCCTGGTGGGATTAGGTATCAGCCCCAGCATTTT.

The chain has TRBV19 and TRBJ2-7, with 9 positions matching TRBD2. The CDR3 is 17 residues long. Trimming cost V 5 bases and J 4 bases; bases outside gene matches: 15. CDR1 and CDR2 (germline): LNHDA, SQIVND (reference sequence). CDR3 in DNA: TGTGCCAGTAGTTTCCGACTAGCGGCCCAGATCGGGTACGAGCAGTACTTC. As protein: CASSFRLAAQIGYEQYF.

On this clone: Other DNA sequences within the sample encode an identical CDR3. The chain recombines TRBV9 with TRBJ1-3; D remains unclear. Looked up from germline, CDR1 is SGDLS and CDR2 is YYNGEE. This CDR3 has 15 residues. Trimming removed 3 bases at V and 0 bases at J, with 10 bases between. The CDR3 coding sequence is TGTGCCAGCAGCGCCACGGGGAACTCTGGAAACACCATATATTTT. Residues: CASSATGNSGNTIYF.

The chain couples TRBV11-3 to TRBJ2-1; D tentatively fits TRBD1 or TRBD2 (5 bases each). Between the trimmed V and J ends, which lost 5 bases and 0 bases, there was a span of 20 bases. CDR3 length equals 18 residues. The germline gives CDR1 SGHNT, CDR2 YENEEA. The CDR3 is CASSNVEGQSSSYNEQFF. DNA of the CDR3: TGTGCCAGCAGCAATGTCGAGGGGCAAAGTAGCTCCTACAATGAGCAGTTCTTC.

The chain links TRBV14 to TRBJ2-5, with a weak D call TRBD1 (6 bases). V was clipped by 2 bases and J by 4 bases, with 14 bases between them. The CDR3 is made up of 15 amino acids. Germline CDR1 is SGHDN and CDR2 is FVKESK. The CDR3 region is CASSQNTGYRETQYF. CDR3 nucleotide sequence: TGTGCCAGCAGCCAAAATACAGGGTATCGAGAGACCCAGTACTTC.

This chain uses TRBV15 with TRBJ1-5, with D possibly being TRBD1 (6 bases). Deletions cut 5 bases from V and 6 bases from J, with 11 bases between. CDR1 and CDR2 from the germline V gene are LNHNV and YYDKDF (reference sequence). CDR3 length equals 13 residues. CDR3 region: CATSGYRVQPQHF. CDR3 sequence (DNA): TGTGCCACCAGCGGTTACAGGGTTCAGCCCCAGCATTTT.

The rearrangement uses TRBV2 and TRBJ2-3; no clear D. The CDR3 length is 14 residues. CDR1 is SNHLY and CDR2 is FYNNEI in the germline V gene. V lost 9 bases and J 5 bases, leaving 18 bases between the germline ends. The CDR3 sequence is CASTGIRPGDTQYF. CDR3 sequence (DNA): TGTGCCAGTACTGGCATCAGGCCGGGAGATACGCAGTATTTT.

The J gene is TRBJ2-7, the V gene TRBV5-1, with D maybe TRBD1 (6 bases). Looked up from germline, CDR1 is SGHRS and CDR2 is YFSETQ. This CDR3 region has 13 residues. V was clipped by 1 base and J by 4 bases, with 9 bases between them. CDR3 coding DNA: TGCGCCAGCAGCTTGCGGACAGAGTACGAGCAGTACTTC. Encoded protein: CASSLRTEYEQYF. Based on the CDR3 plus reference TRBV5-1 and TRBJ2-7, the full variable domain is KAGVTQTPRYLIKTRGQQVTLSCSPISGHRSVSWYQQTPGQGLQFLFEYFSETQRNKGNFPGRFSGRQFSNSRSEMNVSTLELGDSALYLCASSLRTEYEQYFGPGTRLTVT.

This chain connects TRBV7-9 to TRBJ2-1, with TRBD2 identical over 8 bases. V lost 8 bases to trimming and J lost 9 bases; unmatched junction nucleotides: 18. CDR1 is SEHNR, CDR2 FQNEAQ, per germline (reference sequence). This CDR3 region has 16 residues. CDR3 in amino acids: CASPMDSGTGLGEQFF. CDR3 bases: TGTGCCAGCCCCATGGATAGCGGGACCGGCTTGGGTGAGCAGTTCTTC.